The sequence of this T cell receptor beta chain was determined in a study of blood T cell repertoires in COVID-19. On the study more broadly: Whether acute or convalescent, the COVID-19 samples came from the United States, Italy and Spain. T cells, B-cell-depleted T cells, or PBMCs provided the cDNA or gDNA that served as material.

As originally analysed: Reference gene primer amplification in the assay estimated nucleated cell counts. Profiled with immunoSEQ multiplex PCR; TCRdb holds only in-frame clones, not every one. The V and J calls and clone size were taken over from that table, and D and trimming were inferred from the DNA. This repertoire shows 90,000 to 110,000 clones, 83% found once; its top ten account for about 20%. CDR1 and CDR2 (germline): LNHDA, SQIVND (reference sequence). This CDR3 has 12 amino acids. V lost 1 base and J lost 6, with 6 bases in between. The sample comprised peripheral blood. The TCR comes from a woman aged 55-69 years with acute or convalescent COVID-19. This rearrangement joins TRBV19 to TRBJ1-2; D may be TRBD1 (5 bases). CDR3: CASSIGGDGYTF. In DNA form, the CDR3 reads TGTGCCAGTAGTATAGGGGGCGATGGCTACACCTTC. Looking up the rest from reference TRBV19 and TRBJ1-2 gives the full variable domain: DGGITQSPKYLFRKEGQNVTLSCEQNLNHDAMYWYRQDPGQGLRLIYYSQIVNDFQKGDIAEGYSVSREKKESFPLTVTSAQKNPTAFYLCASSIGGDGYTFGSGTRLTVV.